The sample holds a few counts of the clone carrying this T cell receptor (beta chain). Its target is not known. Using RNA transcripts as the source, TCR beta CDR3 regions were amplified. The HTBI primer set was used in a first-round RT-PCR of the TCR CDR3. TCRdb used MiXCR to reprocess the multiplex PCR reads, holding one entry per CDR3 protein. The top ten hold over 45% of the sample, which has around 570,000 distinct CDR3 sequences, roughly 21% seen once. The data are from a study of T cells in Graves' hyperthyroidism and ophthalmopathy. Study-wide background: Peripheral blood draws took place at initial diagnosis, ahead of any treatment. Study findings and constraints: Ophthalmopathy was identified by the model a median 6.5 months ahead of onset. Most thyroid clonotypes expanded above 0.001 appeared in blood too.

With duration under 3 months, ophthalmopathy was active: Clinical Activity Score at least 3, NOSPECS at least 4. V lost 2 bases and J 0 bases, leaving 11 bases between the germline ends. The CDR3 runs 15 residues. CDR1 is GTSNPN and CDR2 is SVGIG in the germline V gene (reference sequence). The V call is TRBV30, the J call TRBJ2-1, with D perhaps matching TRBD2 (6 bases). The sample was blood. The clonotype was recovered from a man between 35 and 55 years old with Graves' ophthalmopathy. CDR3 amino acids: CAWSLRGSSYNEQFF. The CDR3 DNA reads as TGTGCCTGGAGTTTACGGGGGAGCTCCTACAATGAGCAGTTCTTC.